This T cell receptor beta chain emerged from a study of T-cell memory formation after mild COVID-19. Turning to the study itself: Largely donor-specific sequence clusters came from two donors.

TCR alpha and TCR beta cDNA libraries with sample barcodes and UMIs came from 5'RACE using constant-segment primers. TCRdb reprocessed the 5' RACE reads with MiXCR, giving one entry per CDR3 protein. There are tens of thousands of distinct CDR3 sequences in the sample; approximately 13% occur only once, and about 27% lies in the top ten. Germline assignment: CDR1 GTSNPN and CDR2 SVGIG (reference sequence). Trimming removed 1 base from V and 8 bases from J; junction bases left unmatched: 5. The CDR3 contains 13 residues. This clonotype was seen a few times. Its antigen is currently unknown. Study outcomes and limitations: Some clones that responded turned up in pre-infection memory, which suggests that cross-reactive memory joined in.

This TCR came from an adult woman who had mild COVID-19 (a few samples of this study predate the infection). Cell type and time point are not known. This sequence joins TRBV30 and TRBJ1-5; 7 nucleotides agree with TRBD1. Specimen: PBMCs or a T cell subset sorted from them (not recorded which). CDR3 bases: TGTGCCTGGAGTGAGGACAGGCAAGAGCCCCAGCATTTT. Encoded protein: CAWSEDRQEPQHF.